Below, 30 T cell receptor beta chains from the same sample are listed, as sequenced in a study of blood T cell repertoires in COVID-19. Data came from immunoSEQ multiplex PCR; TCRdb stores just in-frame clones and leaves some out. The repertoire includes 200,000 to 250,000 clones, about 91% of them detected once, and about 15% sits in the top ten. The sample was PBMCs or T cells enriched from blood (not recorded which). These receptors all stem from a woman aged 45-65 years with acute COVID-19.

CDR3 coding DNA: TGTGCCAGGTACAGGGTCCTGAACACTGAAGCTTTCTTT. Translating gives CARYRVLNTEAFF. This chain links TRBV30 with TRBJ1-1; weak D call: TRBD1 (6 bases). This CDR3 has 13 amino acids. Germline V gives CDR1 GTSNPN, CDR2 SVGIG (reference sequence). Trimming stripped 8 bases from V and 0 bases from J, with 13 bases between.

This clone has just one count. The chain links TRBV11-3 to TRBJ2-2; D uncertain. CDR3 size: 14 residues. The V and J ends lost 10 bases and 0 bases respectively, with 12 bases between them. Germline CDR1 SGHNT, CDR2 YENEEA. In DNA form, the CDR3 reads TGTGCCACCACGCCGTGGCCGAACACCGGGGAGCTGTTTTTT. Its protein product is CATTPWPNTGELFF. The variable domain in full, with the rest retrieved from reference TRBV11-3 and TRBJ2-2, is EAGVVQSPRYKIIEKKQPVAFWCNPISGHNTLYWYLQNLGQGPELLIRYENEEAVDDSQLPKDRFSAERLKGVDSTLKIQPAELGDSAVYLCATTPWPNTGELFFGEGSRLTVL.

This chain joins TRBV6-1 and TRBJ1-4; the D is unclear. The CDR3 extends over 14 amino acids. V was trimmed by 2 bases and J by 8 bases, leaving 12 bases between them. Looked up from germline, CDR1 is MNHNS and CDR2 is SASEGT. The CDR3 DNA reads TGTGCCAGCAGTGAACTCGCGGGGTTCGAAAAACTGTTTTTT. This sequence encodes CASSELAGFEKLFF.

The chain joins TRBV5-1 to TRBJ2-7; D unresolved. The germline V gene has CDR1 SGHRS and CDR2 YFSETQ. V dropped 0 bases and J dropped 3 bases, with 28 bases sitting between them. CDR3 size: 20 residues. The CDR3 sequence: CASSLAVRLNSRLEFYEQYF. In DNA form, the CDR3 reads TGCGCCAGCAGCTTGGCCGTCAGACTGAACTCGAGGTTAGAATTCTACGAGCAGTACTTC.

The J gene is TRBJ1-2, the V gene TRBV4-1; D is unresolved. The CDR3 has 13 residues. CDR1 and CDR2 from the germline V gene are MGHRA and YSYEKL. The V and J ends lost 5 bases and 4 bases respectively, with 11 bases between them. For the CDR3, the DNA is TGCGCCAGCAGCATGCAGGAATCCTATGGCTACACCTTC. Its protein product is CASSMQESYGYTF.

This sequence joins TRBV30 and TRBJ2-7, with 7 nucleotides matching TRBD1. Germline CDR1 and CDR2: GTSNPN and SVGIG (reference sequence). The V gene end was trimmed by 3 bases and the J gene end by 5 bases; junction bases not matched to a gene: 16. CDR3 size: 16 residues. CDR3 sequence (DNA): TGTGCCTGGAGCGGTATAGGGGCGACAGGGAACGACGAGCAGTACTTC. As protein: CAWSGIGATGNDEQYF.

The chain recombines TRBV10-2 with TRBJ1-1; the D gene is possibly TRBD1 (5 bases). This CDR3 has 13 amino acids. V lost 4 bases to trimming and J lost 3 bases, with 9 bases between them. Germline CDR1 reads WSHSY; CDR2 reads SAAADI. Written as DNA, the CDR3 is TGCGCCAGCAGTGCCGGGGGATACACTGAAGCTTTCTTT. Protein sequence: CASSAGGYTEAFF.

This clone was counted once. The CDR3 loop is CASSLTGGSGEQYF. The CDR3, as DNA: TGTGCCAGCAGTTTAACCGGGGGGTCAGGCGAGCAGTACTTC. The chain has TRBV28 and TRBJ2-7; 7 bases line up with TRBD2. Germline V gives CDR1 MDHEN, CDR2 SYDVKM. The CDR3 is made up of 14 amino acids. J was trimmed by 6 bases and V by 2 bases; bases with no gene match: 7.

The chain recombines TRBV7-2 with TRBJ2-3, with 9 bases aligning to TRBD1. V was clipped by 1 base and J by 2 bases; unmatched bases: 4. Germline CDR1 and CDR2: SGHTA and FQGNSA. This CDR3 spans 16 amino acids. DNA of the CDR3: TGTGCCAGCAGCTTAGAGCGGGACAGGGTCACAGATACGCAGTATTTT. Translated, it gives CASSLERDRVTDTQYF.

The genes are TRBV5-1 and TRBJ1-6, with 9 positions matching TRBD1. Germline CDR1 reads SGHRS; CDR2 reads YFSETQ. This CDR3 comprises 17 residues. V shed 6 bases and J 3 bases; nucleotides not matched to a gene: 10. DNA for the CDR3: TGCGCCAGCATGCCCGGGGACAGGGCCTTCTATAATTCACCCCTCCACTTT. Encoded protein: CASMPGDRAFYNSPLHF. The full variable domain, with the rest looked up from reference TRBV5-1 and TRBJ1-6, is KAGVTQTPRYLIKTRGQQVTLSCSPISGHRSVSWYQQTPGQGLQFLFEYFSETQRNKGNFPGRFSGRQFSNSRSEMNVSTLELGDSALYLCASMPGDRAFYNSPLHFGNGTRLTVT.

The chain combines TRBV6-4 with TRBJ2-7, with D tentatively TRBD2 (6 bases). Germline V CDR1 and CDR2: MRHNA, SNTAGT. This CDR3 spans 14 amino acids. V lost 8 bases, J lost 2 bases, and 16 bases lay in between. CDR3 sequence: CASRGWAEAYEQYF. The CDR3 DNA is TGTGCCAGCCGGGGGTGGGCAGAGGCCTACGAGCAGTACTTC.

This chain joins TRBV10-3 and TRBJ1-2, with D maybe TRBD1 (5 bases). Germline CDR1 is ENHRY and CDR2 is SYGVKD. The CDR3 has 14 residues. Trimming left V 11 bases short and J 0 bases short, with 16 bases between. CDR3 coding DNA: TGTGCCGCCGGGGGTGAGGGCACTAACTATGGCTACACCTTC. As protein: CAAGGEGTNYGYTF.

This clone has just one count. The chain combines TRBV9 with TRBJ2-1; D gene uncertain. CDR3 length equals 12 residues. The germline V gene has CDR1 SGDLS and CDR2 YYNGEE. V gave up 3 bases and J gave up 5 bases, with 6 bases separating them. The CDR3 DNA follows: TGTGCCAGCAGCGCCACTGACAATGAGCAGTTCTTC. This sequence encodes CASSATDNEQFF.

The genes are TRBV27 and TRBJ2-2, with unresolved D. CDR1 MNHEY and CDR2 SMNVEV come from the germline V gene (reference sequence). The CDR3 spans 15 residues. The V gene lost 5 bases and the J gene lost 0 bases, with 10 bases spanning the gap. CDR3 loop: CASSPWSANTGELFF. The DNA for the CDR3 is TGTGCCAGCAGTCCTTGGTCAGCGAACACCGGGGAGCTGTTTTTT.

Written as DNA, the CDR3 is TGTGCCAGCAGTCCCTCGGGGGAGAGGTGGACAGATACGCAGTATTTT. Its protein is CASSPSGERWTDTQYF. This chain uses TRBV28 with TRBJ2-3; tentatively, D is TRBD2 (6 bases). Trimming took off 5 bases at V and 3 bases at J, with 18 bases between the two ends. The CDR3 runs to 16 residues. Per the germline V gene, CDR1 is MDHEN and CDR2 is SYDVKM.

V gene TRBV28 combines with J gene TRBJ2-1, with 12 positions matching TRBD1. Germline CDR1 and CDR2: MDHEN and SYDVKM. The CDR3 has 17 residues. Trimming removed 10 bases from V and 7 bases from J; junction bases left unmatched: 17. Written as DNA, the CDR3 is TGTGCCACCGGGGGACAGGGGGCGGTAGGAGGTATGAATGAGCAGTTCTTC. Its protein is CATGGQGAVGGMNEQFF.

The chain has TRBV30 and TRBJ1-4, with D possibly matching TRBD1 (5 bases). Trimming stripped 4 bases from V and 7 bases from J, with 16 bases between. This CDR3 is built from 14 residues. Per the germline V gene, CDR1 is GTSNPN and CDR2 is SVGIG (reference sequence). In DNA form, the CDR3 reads TGTGCCTGGACCCGTCCGGGGGTGGGTGAAAAACTGTTTTTT. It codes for CAWTRPGVGEKLFF. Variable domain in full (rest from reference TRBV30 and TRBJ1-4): SQTIHQWPATLVQPVGSPLSLECTVEGTSNPNLYWYRQAAGRGLQLLFYSVGIGQISSEVPQNLSASRPQDRQFILSSKKLLLSDSGFYLCAWTRPGVGEKLFFGSGTQLSVL.

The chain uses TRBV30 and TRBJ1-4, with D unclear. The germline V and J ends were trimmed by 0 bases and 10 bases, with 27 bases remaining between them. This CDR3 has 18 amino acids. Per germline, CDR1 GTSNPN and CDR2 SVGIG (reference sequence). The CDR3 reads CAWSVSHSYPRVGGKLFF. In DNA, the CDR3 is TGTGCCTGGAGTGTGAGTCATTCATATCCGAGGGTCGGAGGAAAACTGTTTTTT.

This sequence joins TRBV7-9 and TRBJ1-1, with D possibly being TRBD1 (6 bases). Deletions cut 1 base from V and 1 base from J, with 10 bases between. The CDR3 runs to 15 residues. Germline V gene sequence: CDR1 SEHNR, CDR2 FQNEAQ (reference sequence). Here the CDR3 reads CASSLDGRGNTEAFF. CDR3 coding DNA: TGTGCCAGCAGCTTAGATGGCAGGGGGAACACTGAAGCTTTCTTT.

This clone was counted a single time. CDR3: CASSRQVVGTDTQYF. The CDR3, as DNA: TGTGCCAGCAGCCGACAGGTTGTGGGCACAGATACGCAGTATTTT. The chain links TRBV27 to TRBJ2-3, with TRBD1 as a possible D gene (6 bases). The CDR3 has 15 residues. Germline values: CDR1 MNHEY, CDR2 SMNVEV (reference sequence). V gave up 6 bases and J gave up 1 base, with 14 bases separating them.

CDR3 DNA: TGTGCCAGCTCAGATCAGGGTGGGCGCGTTAATGAGCAGTTCTTC. Encoded protein: CASSDQGGRVNEQFF. This chain connects TRBV18 to TRBJ2-1; TRBD1 is a possible D gene (5 bases). V shed 5 bases and J shed 7 bases, with 18 bases lying between them. Germline assignment: CDR1 KGHSH and CDR2 LQKENI. CDR3 size: 15 residues.

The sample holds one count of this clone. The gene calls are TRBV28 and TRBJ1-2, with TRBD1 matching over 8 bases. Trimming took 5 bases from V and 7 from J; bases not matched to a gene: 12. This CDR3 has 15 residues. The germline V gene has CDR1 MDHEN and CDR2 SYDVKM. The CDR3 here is CASSAGTGHFFGYTF. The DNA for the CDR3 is TGTGCCAGCAGTGCCGGGACAGGACATTTCTTTGGCTACACCTTC.

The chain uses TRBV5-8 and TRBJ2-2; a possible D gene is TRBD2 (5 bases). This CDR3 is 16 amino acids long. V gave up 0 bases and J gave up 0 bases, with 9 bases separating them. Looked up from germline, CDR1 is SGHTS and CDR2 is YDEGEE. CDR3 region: CASSLGGLSNTGELFF. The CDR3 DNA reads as TGTGCCAGCAGCTTGGGAGGGTTGTCGAACACCGGGGAGCTGTTTTTT.

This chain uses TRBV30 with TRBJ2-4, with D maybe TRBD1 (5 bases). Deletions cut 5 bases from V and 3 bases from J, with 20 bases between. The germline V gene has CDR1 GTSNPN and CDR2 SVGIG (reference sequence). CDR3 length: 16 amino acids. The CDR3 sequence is CAWGPALQGNKNIQYF. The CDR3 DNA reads TGTGCCTGGGGTCCTGCTCTTCAGGGAAACAAAAACATTCAGTACTTC.

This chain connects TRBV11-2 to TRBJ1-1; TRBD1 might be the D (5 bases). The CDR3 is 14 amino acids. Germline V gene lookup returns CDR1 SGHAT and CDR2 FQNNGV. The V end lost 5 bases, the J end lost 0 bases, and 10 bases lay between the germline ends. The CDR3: CASSQQAMNTEAFF. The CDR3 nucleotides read TGTGCCAGCAGCCAACAGGCTATGAACACTGAAGCTTTCTTT.

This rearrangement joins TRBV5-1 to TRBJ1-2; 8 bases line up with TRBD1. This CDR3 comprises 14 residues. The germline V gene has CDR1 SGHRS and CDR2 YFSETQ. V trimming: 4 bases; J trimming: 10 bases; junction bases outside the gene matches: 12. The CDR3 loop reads CASSPGQDGKTYTF. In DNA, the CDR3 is TGCGCCAGCAGCCCGGGACAGGACGGTAAAACCTACACCTTC.

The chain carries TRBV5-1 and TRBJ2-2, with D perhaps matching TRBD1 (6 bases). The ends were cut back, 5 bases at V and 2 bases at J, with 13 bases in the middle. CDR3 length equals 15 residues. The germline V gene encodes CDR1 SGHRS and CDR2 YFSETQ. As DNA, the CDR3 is TGCGCCAGCAGATCGGGACACTTTAACACCGGGGAGCTGTTTTTT. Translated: CASRSGHFNTGELFF.

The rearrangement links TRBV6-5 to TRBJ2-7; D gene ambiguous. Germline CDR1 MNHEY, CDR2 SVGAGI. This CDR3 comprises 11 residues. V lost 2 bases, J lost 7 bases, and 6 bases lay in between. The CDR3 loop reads CASSYLREQYF. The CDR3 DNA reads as TGTGCCAGCAGTTACCTCCGGGAGCAGTACTTC.

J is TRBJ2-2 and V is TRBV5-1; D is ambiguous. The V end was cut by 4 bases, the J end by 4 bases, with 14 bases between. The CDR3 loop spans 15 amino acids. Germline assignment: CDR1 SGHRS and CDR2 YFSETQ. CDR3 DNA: TGCGCCAGCAGCAATCGAGCGCCTGGCACCGGGGAGCTGTTTTTT. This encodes CASSNRAPGTGELFF.

The CDR3 protein is CASSRAESSYEQYF. For the CDR3, the DNA is TGCGCCAGCAGCCGAGCGGAAAGCTCCTACGAGCAGTACTTC. The chain joins TRBV4-1 to TRBJ2-7; possible D gene TRBD2, 5 bases. The CDR3 covers 14 residues. Germline V lookup: CDR1 MGHRA, CDR2 YSYEKL. Trimming left V 4 bases short and J 0 bases short, with 10 bases between.